This TCR beta chain was observed in a study of T cells after posttransplantation cyclophosphamide. Study-wide points: Blood and skin or GI T cell repertoires showed limited TRB overlap. After PTCy, TRB diversity resembled that of CNI/methotrexate controls. Donor-recipient repertoire similarity was low at 1-2 months, rising over year one.

To note about this clone: The antigen remains undetermined.

Method: immunoSEQ multiplex PCR; TCRdb's copy keeps in-frame clones and lacks some. Singletons are absent from the sample, which has tens of thousands of clones. From germline, CDR1 is SGHVS and CDR2 FQNEAQ. The CDR3 has 17 amino acids. The ends lost 3 bases at V and 5 bases at J; junction bases unmatched: 7. The chain links TRBV7-8 to TRBJ2-1; 13 nucleotides align to TRBD2. Material for sequencing was PBMCs. The origin of this receptor is a man between 40 and 49 years old in good health, CMV-negative, and a related stem cell transplant donor. The CDR3 loop reads CASSFFGLAGVDNEQFF. CDR3 nucleotides: TGTGCCAGCAGCTTCTTTGGACTAGCGGGAGTAGACAATGAGCAGTTCTTC. Complete variable domain (other parts from reference TRBV7-8 and TRBJ2-1): GAGVSQSPRYKVAKRGQDVALRCDPISGHVSLFWYQQALGQGPEFLTYFQNEAQLDKSGLPSDRFFAERPEGSVSTLKIQRTQQEDSAVYLCASSFFGLAGVDNEQFFGPGTRLTVL.